This TCR beta chain is from a study of blood T cell repertoires in COVID-19. Study information: The analysed material was cDNA or gDNA that came from T cells, B-cell-depleted T cells, or PBMCs.

This CDR3 comprises 14 residues. V lost 10 bases, J lost 7 bases, and 12 bases stayed unmatched. Germline CDR1 SNHLY, CDR2 FYNNEI. Original processing methods: Nucleated cell number was recorded as an estimate derived from reference gene primer amplification. Method: immunoSEQ multiplex PCR; TCRdb's copy keeps in-frame clones and lacks some. The V and J calls and clone size are taken from that table; D and trimming were inferred from the DNA. The sample lists about 190,000 clones, roughly 89% occurring once. This receptor was identified in a man between 35 and 55 years old with acute or convalescent COVID-19. V and J are TRBV2 and TRBJ2-1; TRBD2 agrees at 8 bases. The material sequenced was peripheral blood. The CDR3: CATRQVPGGNEQFF. CDR3 coding DNA: TGTGCCACCCGACAGGTCCCGGGGGGGAATGAGCAGTTCTTC.